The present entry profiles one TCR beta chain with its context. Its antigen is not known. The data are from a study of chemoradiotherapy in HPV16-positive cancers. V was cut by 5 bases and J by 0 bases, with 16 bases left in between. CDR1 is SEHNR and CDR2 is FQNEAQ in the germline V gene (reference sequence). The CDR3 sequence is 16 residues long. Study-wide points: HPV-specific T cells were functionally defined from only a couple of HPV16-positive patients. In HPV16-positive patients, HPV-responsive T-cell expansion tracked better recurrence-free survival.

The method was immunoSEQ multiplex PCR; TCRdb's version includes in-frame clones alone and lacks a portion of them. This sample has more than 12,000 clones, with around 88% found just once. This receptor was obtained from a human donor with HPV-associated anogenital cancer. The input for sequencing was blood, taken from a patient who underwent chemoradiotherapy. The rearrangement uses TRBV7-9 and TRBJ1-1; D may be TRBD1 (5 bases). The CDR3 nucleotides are TGTGCCAGCAGCCCCCGCGCCTACAGGATGAACACTGAAGCTTTCTTT. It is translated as CASSPRAYRMNTEAFF. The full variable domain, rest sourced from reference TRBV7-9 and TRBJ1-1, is DTGVSQNPRHKITKRGQNVTFRCDPISEHNRLYWYRQTLGQGPEFLTYFQNEAQLEKSRLLSDRFSAERPKGSFSTLEIQRTEQGDSAMYLCASSPRAYRMNTEAFFGQGTRLTVV.